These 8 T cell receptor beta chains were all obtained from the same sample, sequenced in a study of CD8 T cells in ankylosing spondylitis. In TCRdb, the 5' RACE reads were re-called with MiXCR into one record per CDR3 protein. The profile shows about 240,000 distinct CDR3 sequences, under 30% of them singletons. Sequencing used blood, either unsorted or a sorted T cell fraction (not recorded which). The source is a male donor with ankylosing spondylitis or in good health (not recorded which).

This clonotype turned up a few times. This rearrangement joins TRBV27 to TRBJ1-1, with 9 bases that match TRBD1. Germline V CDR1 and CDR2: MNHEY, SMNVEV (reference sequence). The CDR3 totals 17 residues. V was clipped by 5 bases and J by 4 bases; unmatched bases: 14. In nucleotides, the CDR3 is TGTGCCAGCAGTCCCCCGGGACAGGGTTCTCGGAGCACTGAAGCTTTCTTT. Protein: CASSPPGQGSRSTEAFF.

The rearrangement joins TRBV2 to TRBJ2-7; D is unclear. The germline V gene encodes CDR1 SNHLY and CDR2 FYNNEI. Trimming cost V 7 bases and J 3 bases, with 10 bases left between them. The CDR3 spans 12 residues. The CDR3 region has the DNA TGTGCCAGCACCCCCGAGGTCTACGAGCAGTACTTC. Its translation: CASTPEVYEQYF.

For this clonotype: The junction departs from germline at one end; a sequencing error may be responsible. CDR3: CASCQMTSGAYEQYF. CDR3 in DNA: TGTGCCAGCTGCCAGATGACTAGCGGGGCCTACGAGCAGTACTTC. The rearrangement joins TRBV3-1 to TRBJ2-7, with 11 bases matching TRBD2. Germline CDR1 reads LGHDT; CDR2 reads YNNKEL (reference sequence). The CDR3 covers 15 residues.

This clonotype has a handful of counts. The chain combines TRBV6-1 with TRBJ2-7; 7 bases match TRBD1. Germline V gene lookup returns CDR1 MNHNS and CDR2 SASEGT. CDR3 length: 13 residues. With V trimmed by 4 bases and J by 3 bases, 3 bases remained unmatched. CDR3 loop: CASSAQGRYEQYF. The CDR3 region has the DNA TGTGCCAGCAGTGCACAGGGGCGCTACGAGCAGTACTTC.

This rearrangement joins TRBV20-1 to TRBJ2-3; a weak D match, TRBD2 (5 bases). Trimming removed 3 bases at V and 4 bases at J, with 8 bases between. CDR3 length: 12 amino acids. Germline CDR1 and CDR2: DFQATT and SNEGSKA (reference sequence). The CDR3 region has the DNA TGCAGTGCTAGGCGGGCAGCAGATACGCAGTATTTT. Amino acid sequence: CSARRAADTQYF.

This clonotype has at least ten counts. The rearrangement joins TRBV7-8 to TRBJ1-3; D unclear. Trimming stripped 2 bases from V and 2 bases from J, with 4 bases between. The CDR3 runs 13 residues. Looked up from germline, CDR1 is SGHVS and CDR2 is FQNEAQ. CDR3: CASSLMTGNTIYF. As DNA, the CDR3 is TGTGCCAGCAGCTTAATGACTGGAAACACCATATATTTT.

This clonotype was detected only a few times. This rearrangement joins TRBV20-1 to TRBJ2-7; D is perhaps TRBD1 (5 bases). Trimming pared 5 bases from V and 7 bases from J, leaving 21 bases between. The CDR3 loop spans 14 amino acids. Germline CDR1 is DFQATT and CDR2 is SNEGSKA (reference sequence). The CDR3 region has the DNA TGCAGTGCTCGAAAGGGGTCTAACCCCTGGGAGCAGTACTTC. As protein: CSARKGSNPWEQYF.

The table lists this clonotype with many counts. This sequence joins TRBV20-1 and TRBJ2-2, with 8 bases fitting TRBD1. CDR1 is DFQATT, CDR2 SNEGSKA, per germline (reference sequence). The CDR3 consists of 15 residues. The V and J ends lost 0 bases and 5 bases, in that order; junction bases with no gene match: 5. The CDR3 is CSARDHRTGTGELFF. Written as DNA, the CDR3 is TGCAGTGCTAGAGATCATAGGACAGGGACCGGGGAGCTGTTTTTT.